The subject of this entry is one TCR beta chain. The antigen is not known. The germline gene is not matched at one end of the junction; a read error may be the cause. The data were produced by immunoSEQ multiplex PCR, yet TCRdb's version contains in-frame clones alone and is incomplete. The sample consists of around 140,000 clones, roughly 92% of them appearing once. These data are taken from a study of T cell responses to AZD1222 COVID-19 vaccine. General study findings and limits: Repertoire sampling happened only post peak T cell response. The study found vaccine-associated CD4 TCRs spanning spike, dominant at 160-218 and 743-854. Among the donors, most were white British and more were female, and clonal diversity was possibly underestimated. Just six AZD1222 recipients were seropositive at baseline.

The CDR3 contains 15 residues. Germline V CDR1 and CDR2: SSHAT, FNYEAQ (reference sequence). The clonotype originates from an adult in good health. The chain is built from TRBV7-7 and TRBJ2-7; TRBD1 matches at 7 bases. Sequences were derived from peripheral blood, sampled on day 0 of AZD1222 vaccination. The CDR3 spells CASSLGQGVAYEQYF. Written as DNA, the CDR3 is TGTGCTAGCAGCTTGGGCCAGGGGGTGGCCTACGAGCAGTACTTC.